The rows below give T cell receptor beta chains drawn from one sample of a study of cytomegalovirus exposure and HLA in healthy donors. The assay was immunoSEQ multiplex PCR, and TCRdb's table has in-frame clones only and misses some. The table lists about 150,000 clones, roughly four fifths of them singletons. The sequencing input was PBMCs. The origin of the receptors is a female donor in good health and CMV-seropositive. The CDR3 runs from the conserved cysteine through the conserved F or W. The D gene is left open where the match is weak. Where a row states a size, it is once, few, many or the class of an expanded clone; other rows omit it.

.	TRBV7-3	TRBJ2-1	TRBD2	CASSRDYNNEQFF	TGTGCCAGCAGCCGGGACTACAACAATGAGCAGTTCTTC
.	TRBV2	TRBJ1-2	.	CASSALTTNYGYTF	TGTGCCAGCAGTGCACTGACTACTAACTATGGCTACACCTTC
.	TRBV5-1	TRBJ1-2	TRBD1	CASSLGQGDYGYTF	TGCGCCAGCAGCTTGGGACAGGGAGACTATGGCTACACCTTC
few	TRBV11-2	TRBJ2-1	.	CASSPSGNEQFF	TGTGCCAGCAGCCCCTCGGGGAATGAGCAGTTCTTC
.	TRBV7-8	TRBJ1-5	TRBD1	CASSPTGGGQPQHF	TGTGCCAGCAGCCCTACAGGGGGCGGACAGCCCCAGCATTTT
.	TRBV19	TRBJ1-2	TRBD1	CASSPQGAIYGYTF	TGTGCCAGTAGTCCTCAGGGGGCGATCTATGGCTACACCTTC
.	TRBV9	TRBJ2-7	TRBD1	CASSVAQGAYEQYF	TGTGCCAGCAGCGTAGCTCAGGGGGCCTACGAGCAGTACTTC
.	TRBV10-2	TRBJ1-4	TRBD1	CASSGQGTNEKLFF	TGCGCCAGCAGTGGACAGGGAACTAATGAAAAACTGTTTTTT
few	TRBV15	TRBJ2-1	.	CATSRARLAGVYNEQFF	TGTGCCACCAGCAGAGCAAGACTGGCAGGGGTCTACAATGAGCAGTTCTTC
.	TRBV4-1	TRBJ2-7	TRBD1	CASREGTGVWYEQYF	TGCGCCAGCAGAGAAGGGACAGGGGTATGGTACGAGCAGTACTTC
.	TRBV28	TRBJ1-5	.	CASSWPDSNQPQHF	TGTGCCAGCAGTTGGCCAGATAGCAATCAGCCCCAGCATTTT
.	TRBV13	TRBJ1-1	.	CASSLGTVLRDRAFF	TGTGCCAGCAGCTTAGGGACAGTCCTCAGGGATCGCGCTTTCTTT
.	TRBV5-5	TRBJ2-3	TRBD2	CASSLRGGTDTQYF	TGTGCCAGCAGCTTGCGGGGGGGCACAGATACGCAGTATTTT
.	TRBV27	TRBJ2-7	TRBD2	CATRDSGGYEQYF	TGTGCCACCAGAGACAGCGGGGGTTACGAGCAGTACTTC
.	TRBV29-1	TRBJ2-7	TRBD1	CSATGGLTNPYEQYF	TGCAGCGCGACAGGGGGCTTAACTAACCCCTACGAGCAGTACTTC
.	TRBV5-6	TRBJ2-2	.	CASSFGYITGELFF	TGTGCCAGCAGCTTCGGTTATATCACCGGGGAGCTGTTTTTT
.	TRBV10-3	TRBJ2-7	TRBD2	CAISGALAGVSEQYF	TGTGCCATCAGTGGAGCTCTAGCGGGAGTAAGCGAGCAGTACTTC
.	TRBV6-5	TRBJ1-1	.	CASSYSTGNTEAFF	TGTGCCAGCAGTTACTCGACGGGGAACACTGAAGCTTTCTTT
.	TRBV30	TRBJ2-7	.	CAWSRGGSYEQYF	TGTGCCTGGAGTAGGGGGGGTTCCTACGAGCAGTACTTC
few	TRBV6-5	TRBJ2-7	TRBD1	CASQKGTGALYEQYF	TGTGCCAGCCAAAAGGGGACAGGGGCCTTGTACGAGCAGTACTTC
few	TRBV9	TRBJ1-1	TRBD1	CASSVGDRGRMNTEAFF	TGTGCCAGCAGCGTGGGGGACAGGGGGCGGATGAACACTGAAGCTTTCTTT
.	TRBV5-6	TRBJ1-5	.	CASSLASQPQHF	TGTGCCAGCAGCTTGGCGTCTCAGCCCCAGCATTTT
.	TRBV7-2	TRBJ2-3	.	CASSLLTDTQYF	TGTGCCAGCAGCCTTTTGACAGATACGCAGTATTTT
.	TRBV6-6	TRBJ2-7	.	CASRRGQNYEQYF	TGTGCCAGCAGGAGAGGACAGAACTACGAGCAGTACTTC
.	TRBV5-4	TRBJ1-1	TRBD1	CASSFRDRQTEAFF	TGTGCCAGCAGCTTCCGGGACAGACAAACTGAAGCTTTCTTT
once	TRBV7-9	TRBJ1-3	.	CASSWDIGGRLSGNTIYF	TGTGCCAGCAGTTGGGACATCGGTGGACGTCTCTCTGGAAACACCATATATTTT
.	TRBV7-6	TRBJ1-6	TRBD1	CASSPMTGPSDNSPLHF	TGTGCCAGCAGCCCTATGACAGGGCCCTCCGATAATTCACCCCTCCACTTT
.	TRBV28	TRBJ2-5	.	CASSDTRVETQYF	TGTGCCAGCAGTGATACTCGGGTAGAGACCCAGTACTTC
.	TRBV7-9	TRBJ1-2	.	CASSLGQGYGYTF	TGTGCCAGCAGCTTAGGTCAGGGCTATGGCTACACCTTC
.	TRBV7-6	TRBJ2-3	.	CASSLVRGTDTQYF	TGTGCCAGCAGCTTAGTCAGGGGCACAGATACGCAGTATTTT
.	TRBV10-3	TRBJ2-7	.	CAISESAVIYEQYF	TGTGCCATCAGTGAGTCAGCCGTTATCTACGAGCAGTACTTC
.	TRBV6-6	TRBJ2-7	TRBD1	CASSYARDSSYEQYF	TGTGCCAGCAGTTACGCCCGGGACAGCTCCTACGAGCAGTACTTC
.	TRBV4-1	TRBJ1-4	.	CASSHTFRTINEKLFF	TGCGCCAGCAGCCACACTTTCCGGACTATAAATGAAAAACTGTTTTTT
.	TRBV2	TRBJ2-5	.	CASSLAGETQYF	TGTGCCAGCAGTTTAGCAGGGGAGACCCAGTACTTC
once	TRBV9	TRBJ2-2	.	CASQFSGDTGELFF	TGTGCCAGCCAATTCTCCGGGGACACCGGGGAGCTGTTTTTT
.	TRBV9	TRBJ2-5	.	CASSVGVTDQETQYF	TGTGCCAGCAGCGTAGGGGTGACAGACCAAGAGACCCAGTACTTC
.	TRBV5-1	TRBJ1-2	.	CASSLGDTSYTF	TGCGCCAGCAGCCTCGGGGACACTAGCTACACCTTC
once	TRBV5-1	TRBJ2-3	TRBD1	CASSESFAGGIRTDTQYF	TGCGCCAGCAGCGAATCCTTTGCAGGGGGCATTCGGACAGATACGCAGTATTTT
.	TRBV5-6	TRBJ1-2	TRBD1	CASSLGDRDNYGYTF	TGTGCCAGCAGCTTGGGGGACAGGGATAACTATGGCTACACCTTC
.	TRBV7-9	TRBJ2-6	TRBD1	CASSPRDRGITGANVLTF	TGTGCCAGCAGCCCCCGGGACAGGGGAATCACTGGGGCCAACGTCCTGACTTTC
.	TRBV27	TRBJ1-2	TRBD1	CASVRFRDSYGYTF	TGTGCCAGCGTACGATTCCGGGACAGCTATGGCTACACCTTC
.	TRBV18	TRBJ2-7	.	CASSPVGRREREQYF	TGTGCCAGCTCACCAGTAGGTCGGAGAGAGCGCGAGCAGTACTTC
.	TRBV5-3	TRBJ1-5	.	CARMVRGGNQPQHF	TGTGCCAGAATGGTCAGGGGCGGCAATCAGCCCCAGCATTTT
.	TRBV19	TRBJ2-7	TRBD2	CASSIRAGGLYEQYF	TGTGCCAGTAGTATCCGAGCGGGGGGGCTCTACGAGCAGTACTTC
few	TRBV4-1	TRBJ2-1	TRBD2	CASSQDGNGGAYNEQFF	TGCGCCAGCAGCCAAGATGGGAACGGGGGGGCTTACAATGAGCAGTTCTTC
.	TRBV10-3	TRBJ1-1	.	CAISDRQNTEAFF	TGTGCCATCAGTGACCGACAGAACACTGAAGCTTTCTTT
once	TRBV5-5	TRBJ2-5	TRBD2	CASRSLAGSQETQYF	TGTGCCAGCAGATCCCTAGCGGGATCCCAAGAGACCCAGTACTTC
.	TRBV2	TRBJ2-1	TRBD1	CAGDRQFGGNEQFF	TGTGCCGGGGACAGACAGTTCGGCGGCAATGAGCAGTTCTTC
.	TRBV7-9	TRBJ2-7	TRBD2	CASSFGSGGPHEQYF	TGTGCCAGCAGCTTTGGATCGGGAGGGCCCCACGAGCAGTACTTC
.	TRBV5-4	TRBJ1-5	.	CASSQGTESSQPQHF	TGTGCCAGCAGCCAGGGTACCGAATCCAGTCAGCCCCAGCATTTT
.	TRBV2	TRBJ2-7	TRBD2	CASSAETSGEQYF	TGTGCCAGCAGTGCCGAGACTAGCGGCGAGCAGTACTTC
.	TRBV5-1	TRBJ2-5	TRBD2	CASGKSGREETQYF	TGCGCCAGCGGGAAGAGCGGGAGAGAAGAGACCCAGTACTTC
.	TRBV27	TRBJ2-5	TRBD1	CASKPGQGSETQYF	TGTGCCAGTAAGCCGGGACAGGGGTCGGAGACCCAGTACTTC
.	TRBV6-5	TRBJ2-2	.	CASKTVPNTGELFF	TGTGCCAGCAAGACAGTCCCGAACACCGGGGAGCTGTTTTTT
.	TRBV18	TRBJ1-3	.	CASSPSRVSSGNTIYF	TGTGCCAGCTCACCATCTCGTGTGTCCTCTGGAAACACCATATATTTT
.	TRBV28	TRBJ1-2	TRBD1	CASRRDRGSLSPNYGYTF	TGTGCCAGCAGACGCGACAGGGGATCCCTTTCACCTAACTATGGCTACACCTTC
.	TRBV6-1	TRBJ2-3	TRBD2	CASSVGLTSGHSDTQYF	TGTGCCAGCAGTGTTGGACTGACTAGCGGACATTCGGATACGCAGTATTTT